This T cell receptor beta chain was retrieved from a study of T cells expressing NK-cell markers. Study overall: The authors derived TCR beta repertoires from sorted CD3+CD56+NKG2C+, CD3+CD56+NKG2C- and CD3+CD56-NKG2C+ T cells. In the group of eight sequenced donors, seven were HCMV-seropositive and one was seronegative. General study results and limits: For a few donors, these clonotypes were likewise the leading ones in the CD3+CD56-NKG2C+ fraction. Each of roughly 6 donors carried dominant NKG2C+ clonotypes accounting for about 1.0-8% of CD8+ T cells.

The CDR3 is 17 residues long. Germline CDR1 DFQATT, CDR2 SNEGSKA (reference sequence). Note on this clonotype: Its antigen remains unknown.

TCRdb re-called the 5' RACE reads; one entry per CDR3 protein, DNA not given. This sample's clone table lists 500,000 to 700,000 distinct CDR3 sequences. This chain uses TRBV20-1 with TRBJ2-1; TCRdb's D gene call, TRBD2, goes unchecked for lack of DNA. This receptor was obtained from a man younger than 30 in good health. The sample consisted of blood T cells: a sorted CD56 or NKG2C T cell subset, CD4+ or CD8+ T cells, or bulk PBMC T cells (not recorded which). The CDR3 loop reads CSARALGGHSGVNEQFF.